A single sample is the source of the 10 T cell receptor beta chains below, sequenced in a study of cytomegalovirus exposure and HLA in healthy donors. PCR amplification relied on 60 Vbeta primers (plus 13 Jbeta primers). Only in-frame clones appear in the TCRdb table, and some are missing; sequencing was by immunoSEQ multiplex PCR. The sample consists of approximately 160,000 clones, roughly 80% of them appearing once. Sequencing used PBMCs. Receptor source: a woman aged 18-35 years in good health and CMV-seronegative.

The chain joins TRBV7-9 to TRBJ2-1; 10 bases fit TRBD2. The CDR3 contains 15 residues. The ends lost 8 bases at V and 7 bases at J; junction bases unmatched: 11. Looked up from germline, CDR1 is SEHNR and CDR2 is FQNEAQ (reference sequence). The CDR3 sequence is CASRFLLAGSNEQFF. CDR3 in DNA: TGTGCCAGCCGGTTTCTACTAGCGGGATCAAATGAGCAGTTCTTC.

CDR3 sequence: CASSRTSGSGTDTQYF. In nucleotides, the CDR3 is TGTGCCAGCAGCCGAACTAGCGGGAGTGGCACAGATACGCAGTATTTT. This chain uses TRBV7-9 with TRBJ2-3; 11 bases map to TRBD2. CDR3 length: 16 amino acids. The V gene's germline CDR1 is SEHNR and CDR2 FQNEAQ (reference sequence). V dropped 5 bases and J dropped 1; count of bases not matched to a gene: 5.

This clone was observed a few times. The chain links TRBV7-6 to TRBJ1-3; D gene uncertain. V dropped 2 bases and J dropped 6 bases, with 5 bases sitting between them. The germline CDR1 and CDR2 sequences are SGHVS and FNYEAQ. The CDR3 is 12 residues long. The CDR3 sequence: CASSLQENTIYF. CDR3 sequence (DNA): TGTGCCAGCAGCTTACAGGAAAACACCATATATTTT.

This rearrangement joins TRBV21-1 to TRBJ2-7; TRBD1 is the table's D call, not checked against the DNA. TRBV21-1 is assigned pseudogene status. The CDR3 loop spans 18 amino acids. The CDR3 region has the DNA TGTGCCAGCAGCAAAGAAGGAATCGGTAAACAGGGGTCGTACGAGCAGTACTTC. It yields the protein CASSKEGIGKQGSYEQYF.

The gene calls are TRBV7-2 and TRBJ2-2, with D perhaps TRBD2 (6 bases). The CDR3 runs 15 residues. V dropped 7 bases and J dropped 2 bases, with 14 bases sitting between them. Germline V CDR1 and CDR2: SGHTA, FQGNSA. The CDR3 loop reads CASTPLSGNTGELFF. The CDR3 nucleotides read TGTGCCAGCACTCCCCTTAGCGGTAACACCGGGGAGCTGTTTTTT.

The CDR3 sequence: CASSLGTSGALYEQYF. DNA for the CDR3: TGTGCCAGCAGCCTAGGGACTAGCGGGGCTCTATACGAGCAGTACTTC. V and J are TRBV5-4 and TRBJ2-7, with 13 bases fitting TRBD2. Germline CDR1 SGHNT, CDR2 YYREEE (reference sequence). Unmatched junction bases numbered 8, after V lost 4 bases and J lost 4 bases. There are 16 residues in the CDR3.

This chain joins TRBV7-9 and TRBJ2-1; 10 bases align to TRBD2. This CDR3 is 17 amino acids long. The germline V gene encodes CDR1 SEHNR and CDR2 FQNEAQ (reference sequence). Trimming removed 4 bases from V and 8 bases from J; junction bases left unmatched: 14. CDR3 region: CASSSGVAGGGGDEQFF. CDR3 bases: TGTGCCAGCAGCTCCGGGGTAGCGGGAGGTGGGGGGGATGAGCAGTTCTTC.

About this clone: A junction boundary mismatches the germline segment, possibly from a read error. V is TRBV7-7 and J is TRBJ2-5; 11 nucleotides line up with TRBD1. Germline assignment: CDR1 SSHAT and CDR2 FNYEAQ (reference sequence). This CDR3 has 16 residues. The DNA of the CDR3 is TGTGCTAGCAGCGGAGGGACAGGGGGAATTGCAGAGACCCAGTACTTC. Amino acids: CASSGGTGGIAETQYF.

The J gene is TRBJ1-6, the V gene TRBV5-4; a possible D gene is TRBD1 (6 bases). The V gene lost 4 bases and the J gene lost 7 bases, with 15 bases spanning the gap. This CDR3 region has 15 residues. Germline lookup yields CDR1 SGHNT and CDR2 YYREEE (reference sequence). Written as DNA, the CDR3 is TGTGCCAGCAGCCCTGGGACATCGGAGAATTCACCCCTCCACTTT. This translates into CASSPGTSENSPLHF.

This chain links TRBV27 with TRBJ1-5, with D unresolved. The germline V gene has CDR1 MNHEY and CDR2 SMNVEV (reference sequence). The V gene lost 2 bases and the J gene lost 7 bases, with 9 bases spanning the gap. The CDR3 sequence is 13 residues long. The CDR3 spells CASSLRPGQPQHF. CDR3 DNA sequence: TGTGCCAGCAGTTTAAGGCCGGGGCAGCCCCAGCATTTT.